The 20 T cell receptor beta chains listed next were all sequenced from one sample in a study of circulating and synovial CD4+ cells in juvenile arthritis. Measured with immunoSEQ multiplex PCR; TCRdb has only the in-frame clones, and not every one. The sample lists about 32,000 clones, roughly 96% occurring once. The sequenced material came from CD4+ T cells from blood. These receptors all come from a human donor with juvenile idiopathic arthritis.

The DNA for the CDR3 is TGTGCCAGCAGCGGGCCTGCCGATCAGCCCCAGCATTTT. This sequence encodes CASSGPADQPQHF. The rearrangement links TRBV5-6 to TRBJ1-5; D uncertain. The CDR3 runs 13 residues. Between the trimmed V and J ends, which lost 4 bases and 5 bases, there was a span of 10 bases. From germline, CDR1 is SGHDT and CDR2 YYEEEE. The full variable domain, with the rest looked up from reference TRBV5-6 and TRBJ1-5, is DAGVTQSPTHLIKTRGQQVTLRCSPKSGHDTVSWYQQALGQGPQFIFQYYEEEERQRGNFPDRFSGHQFPNYSSELNVNALLLGDSALYLCASSGPADQPQHFGDGTRLSIL.

This clone came up once. The CDR3 nucleotides are TGCGCCAGCAGCCGCGGGACAGGGGTGTACACCGGGGAGCTGTTTTTT. It is translated as CASSRGTGVYTGELFF. The V gene is TRBV4-1, the J gene TRBJ2-2, with TRBD1 identical over 10 bases. Germline assignment: CDR1 MGHRA and CDR2 YSYEKL. The J segment lost 3 bases and the V segment lost 4 bases, leaving 5 bases of the junction unmatched. The CDR3 is made up of 16 amino acids.

The chain links TRBV19 to TRBJ2-7; D might be TRBD1 (6 bases). CDR3 length: 15 amino acids. The V gene lost 4 bases and the J gene lost 0 bases, with 13 bases spanning the gap. Germline assignment: CDR1 LNHDA and CDR2 SQIVND (reference sequence). For the CDR3, the DNA is TGTGCCAGTAGTAACTGGACAGATCCCTCCTACGAGCAGTACTTC. Encoded protein: CASSNWTDPSYEQYF.

The rearrangement links TRBV27 to TRBJ2-5, with 13 nucleotides matching TRBD2. CDR3 length: 14 amino acids. Germline-derived CDR1 and CDR2 are MNHEY and SMNVEV (reference sequence). V was clipped by 3 bases and J by 5 bases; unmatched bases: 0. The CDR3 is CASSLTSGRETQYF. The CDR3 coding sequence is TGTGCCAGCAGTTTGACTAGCGGGAGGGAGACCCAGTACTTC.

This chain joins TRBV12-5 and TRBJ2-1, with 10 bases matching TRBD2. The CDR3 loop spans 17 amino acids. The V and J ends lost 0 bases and 5 bases, in that order; junction bases with no gene match: 7. In germline, CDR1 is LGHNT, CDR2 FRNRAP. CDR3 bases: TGTGCTAGTGGTTTGGTACTGAGCGGGAGGGCCAACAATGAGCAGTTCTTC. Translation: CASGLVLSGRANNEQFF.

The V and J genes are TRBV6-1 and TRBJ2-2; D is unclear. Germline V gene sequence: CDR1 MNHNS, CDR2 SASEGT. V lost 4 bases, J lost 0 bases, and 9 bases lay in between. The CDR3 loop spans 15 amino acids. This CDR3 reads CASSGVLPNTGELFF. As DNA, the CDR3 is TGTGCCAGCAGTGGAGTCCTACCGAACACCGGGGAGCTGTTTTTT.

The J gene is TRBJ1-3, the V gene TRBV15, with 10 nucleotides matching TRBD1. Germline loops: CDR1 LNHNV, CDR2 YYDKDF (reference sequence). The CDR3 is 15 amino acids. Trimming at V came to 6 bases and at J to 2 bases, leaving 4 bases not matched to a gene. CDR3 DNA: TGTGCCACCAGACAGACAGGGGGCACTGGAAACACCATATATTTT. Translation: CATRQTGGTGNTIYF.

The chain joins TRBV5-4 to TRBJ1-4, with D possibly TRBD1 on 5 matching bases. The CDR3 runs to 17 residues. The V gene's germline CDR1 is SGHNT and CDR2 YYREEE (reference sequence). Deletions cut 4 bases from V and 3 bases from J, with 19 bases between. In nucleotides, the CDR3 is TGTGCCAGCAGCCCCGGTGGAGGGGCTAGGGCTAATGAAAAACTGTTTTTT. Protein: CASSPGGGARANEKLFF.

The chain has TRBV10-3 and TRBJ1-2, with D unclear. The CDR3 loop spans 15 amino acids. The germline gives CDR1 ENHRY, CDR2 SYGVKD. V gave up 6 bases and J gave up 2 bases, with 16 bases separating them. CDR3 in amino acids: CAIRERGRENYGYTF. DNA for the CDR3: TGTGCCATCAGGGAAAGAGGCAGAGAGAACTATGGCTACACCTTC.

This chain uses TRBV4-1 with TRBJ1-1; no reliable D call. Trimming cost V 0 bases and J 5 bases, with 10 bases left between them. The CDR3 sequence is 14 residues long. From germline, CDR1 is MGHRA and CDR2 YSYEKL. CDR3 amino acids: CASSQDEEGTEAFF. The CDR3 DNA follows: TGCGCCAGCAGCCAAGATGAGGAGGGTACTGAAGCTTTCTTT.

The V gene is TRBV11-2, the J gene TRBJ1-2; 7 bases align to TRBD1. The CDR3 is 13 amino acids. V shed 3 bases and J 7 bases; nucleotides not matched to a gene: 5. Germline V gene sequence: CDR1 SGHAT, CDR2 FQNNGV. CDR3 in DNA: TGTGCCAGCAGCTTTACAGGGGCAGGTGGCTACACCTTC. It specifies CASSFTGAGGYTF. Full variable domain (remainder filled in from reference TRBV11-2 and TRBJ1-2): EAGVAQSPRYKIIEKRQSVAFWCNPISGHATLYWYQQILGQGPKLLIQFQNNGVVDDSQLPKDRFSAERLKGVDSTLKIQPAKLEDSAVYLCASSFTGAGGYTFGSGTRLTVV.

The rearrangement links TRBV6-1 to TRBJ1-4, with 9 positions matching TRBD1. V trimming: 6 bases; J trimming: 7 bases; junction bases outside the gene matches: 9. The CDR3 spans 15 residues. Germline V gene sequence: CDR1 MNHNS, CDR2 SASEGT. DNA of the CDR3: TGTGCCAGCAGCGCCGGGACAGGGTCAAGTGAAAAACTGTTTTTT. Translated: CASSAGTGSSEKLFF.

The V call is TRBV9, the J call TRBJ1-3; tentative D call: TRBD1 (6 bases). V gave up 4 bases and J gave up 5 bases, with 19 bases separating them. The CDR3 has 16 residues. CDR1 SGDLS and CDR2 YYNGEE come from the germline V gene. The chain's CDR3 is CASSPRLGTSRNTIYF. The DNA of the CDR3 is TGTGCCAGCAGCCCCCGGTTGGGGACATCTCGAAACACCATATATTTT.

This chain joins TRBV7-9 and TRBJ2-1; possibly TRBD2 for D (5 bases). In germline, CDR1 is SEHNR, CDR2 FQNEAQ (reference sequence). Trimming removed 5 bases from V and 3 bases from J, with 8 bases in between. This CDR3 is 13 amino acids long. Here the CDR3 DNA reads TGTGCCAGCAGCCTGGGGAGCTACAATGAGCAGTTCTTC. Translation gives CASSLGSYNEQFF.

This clone was recorded once. The CDR3 DNA reads as TGTGCCAGCAGCGGACTAGCGGGAGAGACCCAGTACTTC. This sequence encodes CASSGLAGETQYF. The V gene is TRBV2, the J gene TRBJ2-5; TRBD2 matches at 11 bases. There are 13 residues in the CDR3. Germline CDR1 and CDR2: SNHLY and FYNNEI. V lost 6 bases, J lost 4 bases, and 1 base stayed unmatched.

The rearrangement links TRBV30 to TRBJ2-7; D might be TRBD2 (5 bases). Germline V gene lookup returns CDR1 GTSNPN and CDR2 SVGIG (reference sequence). V shed 1 base and J shed 3 bases, with 7 bases lying between them. The CDR3 spans 12 residues. CDR3 sequence reads: CAWSDRDYEQYF. The CDR3, as DNA: TGTGCCTGGAGTGACCGGGACTACGAGCAGTACTTC.

The rearrangement uses TRBV29-1 and TRBJ2-3; 13 bases line up with TRBD2. CDR1 is SQVTM, CDR2 ANQGSEA, per germline. The V segment lost 8 bases and the J segment 5 bases; nucleotides outside the gene matches: 7. CDR3 length equals 14 residues. The CDR3 here is CSTRGLAGVDTQYF. The CDR3 bases are TGCAGCACTCGAGGACTAGCGGGGGTAGATACGCAGTATTTT.

CDR3 DNA sequence: TGTGCCAGCTCACCACCGGTCACGACAGGGTCAAATGAAAAACTGTTTTTT. Its protein is CASSPPVTTGSNEKLFF. This chain links TRBV18 with TRBJ1-4; 7 bases match TRBD1. Per the germline V gene, CDR1 is KGHSH and CDR2 is LQKENI. The CDR3 length is 17 residues. The junction had 9 bases not matched to a gene; V was cut back by 0 bases and J by 5 bases.

This chain links TRBV6-1 with TRBJ2-1; TRBD1 might be the D (6 bases). V lost 6 bases to trimming and J lost 2 bases, with 14 bases between them. CDR3 length equals 15 residues. Per the germline V gene, CDR1 is MNHNS and CDR2 is SASEGT. In DNA form, the CDR3 reads TGTGCCAGCAGGGGTAACTGGGGGCCCTACAATGAGCAGTTCTTC. Protein sequence: CASRGNWGPYNEQFF.

This rearrangement joins TRBV6-1 to TRBJ1-5, with TRBD1 as a possible D gene (5 bases). Germline assignment: CDR1 MNHNS and CDR2 SASEGT. This CDR3 comprises 16 residues. The V end was cut by 2 bases, the J end by 4 bases, with 15 bases between. The CDR3 DNA is TGTGCCAGCAGTGAACCGGGTGGCAGGGTGAATCAGCCCCAGCATTTT. It translates to CASSEPGGRVNQPQHF.